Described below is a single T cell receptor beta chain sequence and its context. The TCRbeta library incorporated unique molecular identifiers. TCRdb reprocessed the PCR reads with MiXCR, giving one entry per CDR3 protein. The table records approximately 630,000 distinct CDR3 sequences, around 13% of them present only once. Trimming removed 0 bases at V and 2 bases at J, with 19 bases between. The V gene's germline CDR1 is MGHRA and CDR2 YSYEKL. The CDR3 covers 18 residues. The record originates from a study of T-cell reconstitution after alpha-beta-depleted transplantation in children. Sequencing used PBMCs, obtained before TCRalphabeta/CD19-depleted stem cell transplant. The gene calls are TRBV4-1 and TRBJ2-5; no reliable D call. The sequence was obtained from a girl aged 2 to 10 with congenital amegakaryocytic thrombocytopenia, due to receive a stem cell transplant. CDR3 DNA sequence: TGCGCCAGCAGCCAAGAAGTCCCGGAAATTGGAAAACAAGAGACCCAGTACTTC. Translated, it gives CASSQEVPEIGKQETQYF.